This T cell receptor (beta chain) derives from a study of neurological immune-mediated disorders. Germline assignment: CDR1 SGHRS and CDR2 YFSETQ. This CDR3 has 15 residues. V gave up 4 bases and J gave up 5 bases, with 18 bases separating them. Template-switch 5'RACE cDNA synthesis added a 10-nucleotide unique molecular identifier. In every sequencing run, more than 160 million TCR-beta sequences were generated from 15-18 subjects. MiXCR, run by TCRdb on the 5' RACE reads, gives a single entry per CDR3 protein. The sample carries 45,000 or so distinct CDR3 sequences, about an eighth recorded once. This clonotype was observed at least ten times.

The receptor comes from a female donor in good health. Material for sequencing was PBMCs. The rearrangement links TRBV5-1 to TRBJ1-2; D is unresolved. The CDR3 DNA sequence: TGCGCCAGCAGCGCGTCAGGAGAACCGGGGTATGGCTACACCTTC. This translates into CASSASGEPGYGYTF.